The rows below give T cell receptor beta chains drawn from one sample of a study of blood T cell repertoires in COVID-19. The table came from immunoSEQ multiplex PCR; TCRdb's copy has only in-frame clones and leaves some out. The sample carries more than 150,000 clones, around 84% recorded once. Sequencing was performed on peripheral blood. The source is a man aged 30 to 45 with active or convalescent COVID-19. CDR3s include the opening cysteine and the closing phenylalanine or tryptophan.

length: 13
J: TRBJ1-1
V: TRBV10-3
CDR3: CATATGENTEAFF

length: 16
J: TRBJ2-2
V: TRBV24-1
CDR3: CATSAIPGQGSGELFF

length: 13
J: TRBJ2-3
V: TRBV11-2
CDR3: CASSRIGGDTQYF

length: 14
J: TRBJ2-1
V: TRBV10-1
CDR3: CASSGTSGTSEQFF

length: 15
J: TRBJ2-5
V: TRBV25-1
CDR3: CASSDGSGVQETQYF

length: 13
J: TRBJ1-1
V: TRBV6-4
CDR3: CASKGAGNTEAFF

length: 14
J: TRBJ2-4
V: TRBV10-3
CDR3: CAITDTLAKNIQYF

length: 16
J: TRBJ2-3
V: TRBV18
CDR3: CASSPGIRRGRDTQYF

length: 13
J: TRBJ2-7
V: TRBV18
CDR3: CASSIGQFYEQYF

length: 11
J: TRBJ1-1
V: TRBV30
CDR3: CAWRRQGEAFF

length: 14
J: TRBJ1-2
V: TRBV19
CDR3: CASSMRGGNYGYTF

length: 15
J: TRBJ2-1
V: TRBV19
CDR3: CASRIGTSGRGEQFF

length: 11
J: TRBJ1-4
V: TRBV15
CDR3: CATEGDEKLFF

length: 13
J: TRBJ1-1
V: TRBV7-9
CDR3: CASSYGWNTEAFF

length: 12
J: TRBJ1-3
V: TRBV7-9
CDR3: CASSLAVDTIYF

length: 16
J: TRBJ1-5
V: TRBV14
CDR3: CASSQDAGVLNQPQHF

length: 13
J: TRBJ1-1
V: TRBV2
CDR3: CASRRTANTEAFF

length: 14
J: TRBJ1-5
V: TRBV20-1
CDR3: CSASPGGADQPQHF

length: 13
J: TRBJ2-7
V: TRBV28
CDR3: CASSSTLYNEQYF

length: 11
J: TRBJ1-1
V: TRBV6-1
CDR3: CASSESGGSFF